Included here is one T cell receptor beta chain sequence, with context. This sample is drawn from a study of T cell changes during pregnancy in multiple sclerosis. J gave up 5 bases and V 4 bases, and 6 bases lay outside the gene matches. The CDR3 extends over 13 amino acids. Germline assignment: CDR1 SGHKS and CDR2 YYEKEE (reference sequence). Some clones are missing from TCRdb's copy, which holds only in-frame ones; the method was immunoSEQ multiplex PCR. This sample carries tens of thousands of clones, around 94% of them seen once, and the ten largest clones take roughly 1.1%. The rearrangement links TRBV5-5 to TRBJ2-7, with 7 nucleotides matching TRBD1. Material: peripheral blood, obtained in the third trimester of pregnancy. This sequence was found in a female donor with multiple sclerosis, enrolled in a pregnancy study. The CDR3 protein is CASSTTTGDEQYF. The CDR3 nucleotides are TGTGCCAGCAGCACTACTACAGGGGACGAGCAGTACTTC.